What follows is one TCR beta chain and its context. This specimen comes from a study of blood T cell repertoires in COVID-19. Study background: Before being deemed recovered, Cohort 3 donors had two negative PCRs, clearance, or symptom resolution. PBMCs, B-cell-depleted T cells, or T cells were the source of the cDNA or gDNA that made up the material.

As originally analysed: Researchers report that nucleated cell counts were estimated from reference gene primer amplification. Some clones are missing from TCRdb's copy, which holds only in-frame ones; the method was immunoSEQ multiplex PCR. Clone size and V and J calls were adopted from that table, with D and trimming inferred from the DNA. The data show fewer than 150,000 clones, about 87% seen once. V was pared by 3 bases and J by 8 bases, with 6 bases of the junction left unmatched. The CDR3 covers 14 residues. CDR1 and CDR2 (germline): KGHSH, LQKENI. Sequenced material: PBMCs or T cells enriched from blood (not recorded which). The chain joins TRBV18 to TRBJ1-3; 8 bases are shared with TRBD1. This TCR derives from a middle-aged man in a cohort exposed to, infected with or recovered from COVID-19 (not recorded which). The CDR3 loop is CASSPRQGADTIYF. DNA of the CDR3: TGTGCCAGCTCACCTCGGCAGGGGGCTGACACCATATATTTT.